Described below is a single T cell receptor (beta chain) sequence and its context. The method was immunoSEQ multiplex PCR; TCRdb's version includes in-frame clones alone and lacks a portion of them. The sample has about 380,000 clones, 90% seen once. CDR1 is LNHNV, CDR2 YYDKDF, per germline (reference sequence). Trimming took 6 bases from V and 1 from J; bases not matched to a gene: 4. The CDR3 extends over 15 amino acids. The entry originates in a study of blood T cell repertoires in COVID-19. Background on the study: Spain, Italy and the United States supplied samples that represented acute and convalescent COVID-19.

The clonotype comes from a man between 18 and 35 years old with active or convalescent COVID-19. The genes are TRBV15 and TRBJ2-2, with TRBD2 identical over 8 bases. Sequenced: peripheral blood. The CDR3 coding sequence is TGTGCCACCAGTCGCCGGGGGGGGAACACCGGGGAGCTGTTTTTT. Its protein product is CATSRRGGNTGELFF.